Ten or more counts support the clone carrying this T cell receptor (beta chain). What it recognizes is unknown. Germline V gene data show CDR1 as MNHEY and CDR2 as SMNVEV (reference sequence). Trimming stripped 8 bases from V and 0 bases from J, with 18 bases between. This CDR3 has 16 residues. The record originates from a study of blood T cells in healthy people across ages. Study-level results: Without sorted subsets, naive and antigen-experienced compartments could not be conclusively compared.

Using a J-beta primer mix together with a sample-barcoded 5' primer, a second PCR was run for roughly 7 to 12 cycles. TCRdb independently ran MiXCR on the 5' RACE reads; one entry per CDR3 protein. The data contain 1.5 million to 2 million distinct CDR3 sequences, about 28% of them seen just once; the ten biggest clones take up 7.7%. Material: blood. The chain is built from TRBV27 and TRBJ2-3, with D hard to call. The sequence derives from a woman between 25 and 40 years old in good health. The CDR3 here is CASSPSLVTSTDTQYF. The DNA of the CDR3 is TGTGCCAGCTCACCAAGTCTGGTCACTAGCACAGATACGCAGTATTTT.